The source of this TCR beta chain is a study of T cells in pancreatic ductal adenocarcinoma. The selected patients with pancreatic ductal adenocarcinoma had surgery but no neoadjuvant therapy. With respect to this clone: In the same sample, other DNA sequences code for this CDR3.

Repertoires were generated with immunoSEQ multiplex PCR, while TCRdb's copy carries only in-frame clones and drops some. The data hold thousands of clones, with 70% to 80% observed a single time. The source material was pancreatic tumor tissue. This clonotype originated in a human donor with pancreatic ductal adenocarcinoma.

This chain's CDR3 is CASTYIVNTEAFF. In nucleotides, the CDR3 is TGTGCCAGCACCTATATCGTGAACACTGAAGCTTTCTTT. The rearrangement links TRBV7-9 to TRBJ1-1; D uncertain. The CDR3 extends over 13 amino acids. From germline, CDR1 is SEHNR and CDR2 FQNEAQ (reference sequence). Trimming shortened V by 7 bases and J by 0 bases, and 9 bases separated the two germline ends.